The T cell receptor beta chain under discussion was sequenced for a study of shared clonotypes between healthy human individuals. Genomic DNA of unsorted samples came from some 90 million PBMCs. The authors sequenced unsorted PBMC DNA on ten immunoSEQ deep assay plates. Clones were read by immunoSEQ multiplex PCR, and TCRdb kept only the in-frame ones, dropping some. The sample contains about 480,000 clones, 79% of which appear only once. V gave up 6 bases and J gave up 5 bases, with 8 bases separating them. This CDR3 spans 11 amino acids. The germline CDR1 and CDR2 sequences are SNHLY and FYNNEI. The V call is TRBV2, the J call TRBJ2-7; the D gene is possibly TRBD2 (5 bases). The sequence derives from a woman aged 40 to 55 in good health. Some clones in this sample may be carry-over from other donors' samples. The sample comprised PBMCs. The CDR3, as DNA: TGTGCCAGCAGGGAGGTCCACGAGCAGTACTTC. The encoded protein is CASREVHEQYF.